This T cell receptor (beta chain) was found in a study of blood T cell repertoires in COVID-19. Background on the study: Specimens from acute and convalescent COVID-19 originated in the United States, Italy and Spain. The cDNA or gDNA used as material had been derived from T cells, B-cell-depleted T cells, or PBMCs.

This CDR3 is 17 amino acids long. Germline V gives CDR1 SGHTA, CDR2 FQGNSA. Trimming removed 6 bases from V and 4 bases from J; junction bases left unmatched: 15. Source study methods: Estimation of nucleated cell counts relied on the amplification of reference gene primers. Here immunoSEQ multiplex PCR was the method, and the copy in TCRdb shows in-frame clones only, minus some. V and J calls and clone size are copied from that table; D and trimming were computed from the DNA. The table shows 150,000 to 200,000 clones, with around 85% occurring only once. This receptor was obtained from a man aged 55 to 70 with acute or convalescent COVID-19. The chain is built from TRBV7-2 and TRBJ2-1; TRBD2 agrees at 7 bases. Sequenced material: peripheral blood. This CDR3 is CASSLSRAGSVYNEQFF. Written as DNA, the CDR3 is TGTGCCAGCAGTTTGTCACGAGCGGGATCGGTTTACAATGAGCAGTTCTTC.